A few counts support the clone carrying this T cell receptor beta chain. Its antigen remains unidentified. Positive selection using magnetic beads isolated the CD4+ and CD8+ cells (purity was checked by flow cytometry). This sample was included in a study of somatic mutations in cytotoxic T cells in rheumatoid arthritis. For the study at large: Among the T-cell populations stained with V beta antibodies, some were separated by flow sorting at nearly 100% purity, including V beta1+ cells whose TCRB was sequenced.

The study's findings and limits: Among patients with rheumatoid arthritis, but not healthy controls, CD8+ clonality increased with age.

Unmatched junction bases numbered 6, after V lost 3 bases and J lost 5 bases. The CDR3 spans 14 residues. Germline loops: CDR1 LNHDA, CDR2 SQIVND (reference sequence). TCRdb keeps only in-frame clones here, not all; method: immunoSEQ multiplex PCR. The top ten hold about 5% of the sample, which has about 17,000 clones, 74% seen once. This TCR derives from a man aged 60 to 75 in good health. The specimen sequenced was CD8+ T cells sorted from blood. V is TRBV19 and J is TRBJ2-5; 7 nucleotides align to TRBD2. The CDR3, as DNA: TGTGCCAGTAGTATTAACGAGGGAGGGGAGACCCAGTACTTC. Amino acid sequence: CASSINEGGETQYF.